This entry concerns a single TCR beta chain. Antigen specificity is unknown. Trimming left V 6 bases short and J 4 bases short, with 8 bases between. The CDR3 has 12 amino acids. The V gene's germline CDR1 is LGHDT and CDR2 YNNKEL (reference sequence). The data stem from a study of blood T cells in healthy people across ages. About the study: Capture by template switching was about one barcoded beta molecule per two T cells. Overall study results and limits: Correlation between TCR beta diversity and naive T cell percentage was strong.

Then a second PCR, running roughly 7 to 11 cycles, was carried out with a sample-barcoded 5' primer and a J-beta primer mix. TCRdb analysed the 5' RACE reads with MiXCR anew, one entry per CDR3 protein. Of 780,000 or so distinct CDR3 sequences listed, 20% to 30% are singletons. In addition, the sample was reused for a study of T cells of mothers and their children. That source adds: Every microgram of extracted RNA entered cDNA synthesis, around 1.6 ug per 15 ul.

Specimen: blood. The chain has TRBV3-1 and TRBJ2-3; D remains ambiguous. This TCR derives from a boy between 5 and 17 years old in good health. Here the CDR3 reads CASRGGADTQYF. DNA for the CDR3: TGTGCCAGCAGAGGTGGGGCAGATACGCAGTATTTT.